This T cell receptor beta chain was documented in a study of blood T cell repertoires in COVID-19. As for the study in general: T cells, B-cell-depleted T cells, or PBMCs provided the cDNA or gDNA that served as material.

Authors' data handling: Amplification of reference gene primers provided the estimated nucleated cell counts. Libraries were prepared by immunoSEQ multiplex PCR; TCRdb keeps only in-frame clonotypes and omits some of them. V and J calls and clone size come straight from that table; D and trimming were deduced from the DNA. The sample lists 45,000 to 75,000 clones; about 91% were seen once. The CDR3 extends over 16 amino acids. The V end lost 0 bases, the J end lost 7 bases, and 18 bases lay between the germline ends. Germline V gene lookup returns CDR1 MNHEY and CDR2 SVGAGI. This sequence joins TRBV6-5 and TRBJ2-5; D gene ambiguous. The material sequenced was peripheral blood. The sequence was collected from a man in his 60s with acute or convalescent COVID-19. This chain's CDR3 is CASSYSRRIEDGTQYF. The CDR3 DNA is TGTGCCAGCAGTTACTCGAGACGAATTGAGGATGGGACCCAGTACTTC.